The 17 T cell receptor beta chains presented below share a single source sample, sequenced in a study of blood T cells in healthy people across ages. The authors ran a second PCR of roughly 6 to 12 cycles using a sample-barcoded 5' primer and a J-beta primer mix. Via MiXCR, TCRdb re-called the 5' RACE reads, giving one row per CDR3 protein. Counted here are 1.8 million or so distinct CDR3 sequences, about 39% occurring once; the ten biggest clones make up 23%. Material: blood. The receptors were gathered from a human donor in good health.

This sequence joins TRBV3-1 and TRBJ1-1, with D tentatively TRBD1 (6 bases). Germline V gene lookup returns CDR1 LGHDT and CDR2 YNNKEL (reference sequence). This CDR3 has 15 amino acids. Trimming removed 0 bases at V and 1 base at J, with 9 bases between. The CDR3 spells CASSQEVGGNTEAFF. The CDR3 DNA reads as TGTGCCAGCAGCCAAGAAGTAGGGGGGAACACTGAAGCTTTCTTT.

The genes are TRBV4-3 and TRBJ2-3; perhaps D is TRBD1 or TRBD2 (5 bases each). The CDR3 is 18 amino acids. Germline V CDR1 and CDR2: LGHNA, YSLEER. The ends were cut back, 4 bases at V and 0 bases at J, with 20 bases in the middle. CDR3 in amino acids: CASSPSVGTTYSTDTQYF. CDR3 sequence (DNA): TGCGCCAGCAGCCCCTCCGTGGGGACCACTTATAGCACAGATACGCAGTATTTT.

Worth noting for this clonotype: At one boundary the junction diverges from the germline segment, which might be a read error. V is TRBV2 and J is TRBJ2-5, with TRBD1 identical over 9 bases. The end of the DNA is better explained by TRBJ2-7, so the J call may be wrong. From germline, CDR1 is SNHLY and CDR2 FYNNEI. The length of the CDR3 is 19 residues. For the CDR3, the DNA is TGTGCAAGCAGTGAGGGGGGGACAGGGTCCACCGATAATTCCTACGAGCAGTACTTC. It encodes CASSEGGTGSTDNSYEQYF.

This chain joins TRBV6-5 and TRBJ1-2; D is unresolved. CDR1 is MNHEY, CDR2 SVGAGI, per germline. CDR3 length equals 14 residues. V shed 8 bases and J shed 0 bases, with 13 bases lying between them. This CDR3 is CASGLRATNYGYTF. The CDR3 DNA follows: TGTGCCAGCGGCCTAAGGGCTACTAACTATGGCTACACCTTC.

The chain is built from TRBV20-1 and TRBJ2-3, with 11 bases lining up with TRBD2. V dropped 4 bases and J dropped 9; count of bases not matched to a gene: 18. The germline V gene encodes CDR1 DFQATT and CDR2 SNEGSKA (reference sequence). This CDR3 has 17 residues. CDR3 sequence: CSATGPGLAASTRTQYF. CDR3 sequence (DNA): TGCAGTGCTACCGGTCCGGGACTAGCGGCGAGCACAAGAACGCAGTATTTT.

This clonotype was seen more than once but under ten times. The genes are TRBV30 and TRBJ2-7; tentatively, D is TRBD1 or TRBD2 (6 bases each). Trimming took off 4 bases at V and 7 bases at J, with 17 bases between the two ends. Germline V gene sequence: CDR1 GTSNPN, CDR2 SVGIG (reference sequence). CDR3 length: 13 amino acids. As DNA, the CDR3 is TGTGCCTGGATGGTCGGGGGCCGGAGGGAGCAGTACTTC. Its protein is CAWMVGGRREQYF. The full variable domain, completed using reference TRBV30 and TRBJ2-7, is SQTIHQWPATLVQPVGSPLSLECTVEGTSNPNLYWYRQAAGRGLQLLFYSVGIGQISSEVPQNLSASRPQDRQFILSSKKLLLSDSGFYLCAWMVGGRREQYFGPGTRLTVT.

V usage is TRBV29-1 and J usage is TRBJ2-3; D not certain. The CDR3 is 14 residues long. Trimming took off 2 bases at V and 1 base at J, with 10 bases between the two ends. Germline V gene sequence: CDR1 SQVTM, CDR2 ANQGSEA. The CDR3 nucleotides read TGCAGCGTTGAACAGACCTTGGGCACAGATACGCAGTATTTT. Translating it yields CSVEQTLGTDTQYF.

This clonotype has a single count. V is TRBV29-1 and J is TRBJ2-3; D remains ambiguous. The germline CDR1 and CDR2 sequences are SQVTM and ANQGSEA. Trimming took off 3 bases at V and 6 bases at J, with 7 bases between the two ends. This CDR3 is built from 11 residues. This CDR3 reads CSVEISDTQYF. CDR3 in DNA: TGCAGCGTTGAGATCTCGGATACGCAGTATTTT.

The chain combines TRBV6-2 or TRBV6-3 with TRBJ2-7; 7 bases are a match to TRBD2. The J call may be faulty, since TRBJ2-5 better matches the DNA end. Per germline, CDR1 MNHEY and CDR2 SVGEGT. This CDR3 is built from 15 residues. The CDR3 here is CASSYSMTSQETQYF. The DNA for the CDR3 is TGTGCCAGCAGTTACTCGATGACTAGCCAGGAGACCCAGTACTTC.

As for this clonotype: At one end the junction does not follow the germline gene, possibly because of a read error. CDR3 DNA sequence: TGTGCCAACAGCTTATGGGCCTACCCACCCAAAAACCACAATGAGCAGTTCTTC. This gives the protein CANSLWAYPPKNHNEQFF. The chain joins TRBV7-2 to TRBJ2-1; D is unclear. Germline assignment: CDR1 SGHTA and CDR2 FQGNSA. The CDR3 length is 18 residues.

The chain joins TRBV7-2 to TRBJ2-7, with 8 bases identical to TRBD1. The DNA matches TRBJ2-5 better at its end, which makes the J call doubtful. The CDR3 loop spans 15 amino acids. The germline gives CDR1 SGHTA, CDR2 FQGNSA. Here the CDR3 reads CASSLEGQVAETQYF. CDR3 sequence (DNA): TGTGCCAGCAGCCTTGAGGGACAGGTGGCAGAGACCCAGTACTTC.

This chain links TRBV7-8 with TRBJ1-5; D is perhaps TRBD1 (6 bases). Trimming removed 2 bases from V and 5 bases from J, with 13 bases in between. Germline loops: CDR1 SGHVS, CDR2 FQNEAQ. This CDR3 contains 15 residues. The CDR3 sequence: CASSLSDRMDQPQHF. CDR3 in DNA: TGTGCCAGCAGCTTATCCGACAGGATGGATCAGCCCCAGCATTTT.

The chain couples TRBV11-2 to TRBJ2-1; the match to TRBD2 covers 15 bases. From germline, CDR1 is SGHAT and CDR2 FQNNGV. Trimming at V came to 4 bases and at J to 2 bases, leaving 6 bases not matched to a gene. The CDR3 totals 18 residues. CDR3 amino acids: CASSSPGLAGGTYNEQFF. The CDR3 nucleotides read TGTGCCAGCAGCTCACCGGGACTAGCGGGGGGAACCTACAATGAGCAGTTCTTC.

The rearrangement joins TRBV20-1 to TRBJ1-6; D is ambiguous. The CDR3 runs 12 residues. V was clipped by 6 bases and J by 4 bases, with 7 bases between them. Germline-derived CDR1 and CDR2 are DFQATT and SNEGSKA (reference sequence). The CDR3 is CSAVVYNSPLHF. CDR3 nucleotide sequence: TGCAGTGCGGTCGTTTATAATTCACCCCTCCACTTT.

On this clonotype itself: The junction does not match germline at one end; this may be a read error. The V and J genes are TRBV6-6 and TRBJ1-6; the D is unclear. CDR1 MNHNY and CDR2 SVGAGI come from the germline V gene (reference sequence). The CDR3 has 16 residues. This chain's CDR3 is CASGYSGLIIDSPLHF. The CDR3 coding sequence is TGTGCCAGCGGTTACTCGGGCCTTATAATCGATTCACCCCTCCACTTT.

This clonotype was seen a handful of times. This chain connects TRBV5-6 to TRBJ2-7, with D maybe TRBD1 (5 bases). Germline V gives CDR1 SGHDT, CDR2 YYEEEE. The CDR3 extends over 16 amino acids. The V gene lost 0 bases and the J gene lost 2 bases, with 15 bases spanning the gap. As DNA, the CDR3 is TGTGCCAGCAGCTTGGATCAGGGTATACCACCCTACGAGCAGTACTTC. Translated, it gives CASSLDQGIPPYEQYF.

The V call is TRBV29-1, the J call TRBJ2-7; 10 bases agree with TRBD1. Germline V gene sequence: CDR1 SQVTM, CDR2 ANQGSEA. The CDR3 has 13 residues. Trimming removed 6 bases from V and 7 bases from J; junction bases left unmatched: 9. The CDR3 DNA sequence: TGCAGCGTCCCTCGACAGGGGGCGAAAGAGCAGTACTTC. This sequence encodes CSVPRQGAKEQYF.